A single sample gave rise to the 10 T cell receptor beta chains below, sequenced in a study of blood T cell repertoires in COVID-19. TCRdb keeps only in-frame clones here, not all; method: immunoSEQ multiplex PCR. This sample has some 250,000 clones, with 80% to 90% found just once. The sequenced material came from peripheral blood. All receptors come from a woman aged 25 to 45 with COVID-19, enrolled during active disease.

J is TRBJ2-6 and V is TRBV29-1; D unresolved. CDR3 length equals 15 residues. V was pared by 2 bases and J by 0 bases, with 8 bases between. Germline V gives CDR1 SQVTM, CDR2 ANQGSEA. CDR3 in amino acids: CSVEWWPSGANVLTF. The CDR3 nucleotides are TGCAGCGTTGAATGGTGGCCCTCTGGGGCCAACGTCCTGACTTTC.

This chain joins TRBV18 and TRBJ2-3; 10 bases line up with TRBD2. Germline CDR1 is KGHSH and CDR2 is LQKENI. The CDR3 loop spans 17 amino acids. The J segment lost 5 bases and the V segment lost 5 bases, leaving 13 bases of the junction unmatched. The CDR3 coding sequence is TGTGCCAGCTCAGCGACTACCGGGACTAGCGTCGGAGATACGCAGTATTTT. This translates into CASSATTGTSVGDTQYF.

V usage is TRBV18 and J usage is TRBJ1-2, with TRBD1 identical over 8 bases. V lost 3 bases, J lost 12 bases, and 12 bases stayed unmatched. The germline V gene encodes CDR1 KGHSH and CDR2 LQKENI. There are 14 residues in the CDR3. The CDR3 DNA is TGTGCCAGCTCACCGGAACAGGGGGTTGAGTCCGACACCTTC. Its protein product is CASSPEQGVESDTF.

The V call is TRBV19, the J call TRBJ1-2, with D perhaps matching TRBD1 (6 bases). The V gene's germline CDR1 is LNHDA and CDR2 SQIVND (reference sequence). The CDR3 has 12 residues. Trimming shortened V by 9 bases and J by 8 bases, and 16 bases separated the two germline ends. CDR3 in amino acids: CASNRGGLGYTF. In DNA form, the CDR3 reads TGTGCCAGCAATCGTGGGGGCCTGGGCTACACCTTC. Together with reference TRBV19 and TRBJ1-2, the CDR3 gives the full variable domain: DGGITQSPKYLFRKEGQNVTLSCEQNLNHDAMYWYRQDPGQGLRLIYYSQIVNDFQKGDIAEGYSVSREKKESFPLTVTSAQKNPTAFYLCASNRGGLGYTFGSGTRLTVV.

The rearrangement links TRBV19 to TRBJ2-7; 8 positions agree with TRBD1. V was pared by 7 bases and J by 5 bases, with 13 bases of the junction left unmatched. Per the germline V gene, CDR1 is LNHDA and CDR2 is SQIVND (reference sequence). This CDR3 is built from 15 residues. CDR3 protein: CASTGRGQGINEQYF. The CDR3 DNA sequence: TGTGCCAGTACCGGTCGCGGACAGGGAATAAACGAGCAGTACTTC.

V usage is TRBV28 and J usage is TRBJ1-3; a possible D gene is TRBD1 (5 bases). Germline V CDR1 and CDR2: MDHEN, SYDVKM. The CDR3 loop spans 16 amino acids. V lost 6 bases and J lost 2, with 17 bases in between. DNA of the CDR3: TGTGCCAGCAGCTCCCCGGGGGGTTTGGCTGGAAACACCATATATTTT. Protein sequence: CASSSPGGLAGNTIYF.

The chain couples TRBV19 to TRBJ1-2; 8 bases line up with TRBD1. J lost 8 bases, V lost 7 bases, and 15 bases had no gene match. The CDR3 contains 15 residues. Germline loops: CDR1 LNHDA, CDR2 SQIVND (reference sequence). CDR3 DNA: TGTGCCAGTATTCCCAATTTCAGGGGGCGGCGAGGCTACACCTTC. Its protein is CASIPNFRGRRGYTF.

This clone appeared a few times. Additional DNA sequences in this sample encode the identical CDR3. The CDR3 protein is CASSQVRETQYF. Written as DNA, the CDR3 is TGTGCCAGCAGCCAAGTGAGGGAGACCCAGTACTTC. V is TRBV3-1 (or the pseudogene TRBV3-2) and J is TRBJ2-5; D remains unclear. This CDR3 spans 12 amino acids. Trimming stripped 1 base from V and 5 bases from J, with 5 bases between. CDR1 is LGHDT, CDR2 YNNKEL, per germline (reference sequence).

This chain joins TRBV5-1 and TRBJ2-5; D is possibly TRBD1 (5 bases). This CDR3 has 13 residues. V lost 4 bases to trimming and J lost 2 bases, with 9 bases between them. Germline V gene data show CDR1 as SGHRS and CDR2 as YFSETQ. The CDR3 DNA sequence: TGCGCCAGCAGCCCGACAGCGCAAGAGACCCAGTACTTC. It translates to CASSPTAQETQYF.

The chain employs TRBV15 and TRBJ2-7; 7 positions match TRBD2. In germline, CDR1 is LNHNV, CDR2 YYDKDF (reference sequence). The CDR3 extends over 14 amino acids. J was trimmed by 12 bases and V by 0 bases; bases with no gene match: 11. Here the CDR3 DNA reads TGTGCCACCAGCAGAGATACCGGGGGGACTGATGTGTACTTC. Encoded protein: CATSRDTGGTDVYF.